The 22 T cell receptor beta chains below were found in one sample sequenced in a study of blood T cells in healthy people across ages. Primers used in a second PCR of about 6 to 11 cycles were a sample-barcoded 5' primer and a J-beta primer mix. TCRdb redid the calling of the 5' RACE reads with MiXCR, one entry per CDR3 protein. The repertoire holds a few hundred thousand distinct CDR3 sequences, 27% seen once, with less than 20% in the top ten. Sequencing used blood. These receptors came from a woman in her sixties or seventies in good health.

CDR3 amino acids: CASTGQLQETQYF. CDR3 nucleotides: TGTGCCAGCACAGGTCAGCTCCAAGAGACCCAGTACTTC. This chain joins TRBV6-2 or TRBV6-3 and TRBJ2-5; D gene uncertain. Between the trimmed V and J ends, which lost 7 bases and 1 base, there was a span of 10 bases. CDR3 size: 13 residues. Germline assignment: CDR1 MNHEY and CDR2 SVGEGT.

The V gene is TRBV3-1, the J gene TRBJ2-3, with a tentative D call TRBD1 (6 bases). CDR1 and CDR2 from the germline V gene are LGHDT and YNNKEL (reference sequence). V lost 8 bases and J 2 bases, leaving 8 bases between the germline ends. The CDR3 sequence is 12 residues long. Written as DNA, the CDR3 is TGTGCCAGCGGGGACAACACAGATACGCAGTATTTT. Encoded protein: CASGDNTDTQYF.

The CDR3 DNA follows: TGCAGCGTTGTAGCCAGAAGACAAGAGACCCAGTACTTC. It is translated as CSVVARRQETQYF. The rearrangement uses TRBV29-1 and TRBJ2-5; D remains unclear. Germline CDR1 and CDR2: SQVTM and ANQGSEA. V shed 4 bases and J shed 2 bases, with 11 bases lying between them. This CDR3 has 13 residues.

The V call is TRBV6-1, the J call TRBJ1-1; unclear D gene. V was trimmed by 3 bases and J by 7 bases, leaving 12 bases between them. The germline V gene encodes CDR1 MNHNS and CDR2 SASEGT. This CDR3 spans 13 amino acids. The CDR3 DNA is TGTGCCAGCAGTGAGCCCGTCAAACTTGAAGCTTTCTTT. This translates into CASSEPVKLEAFF.

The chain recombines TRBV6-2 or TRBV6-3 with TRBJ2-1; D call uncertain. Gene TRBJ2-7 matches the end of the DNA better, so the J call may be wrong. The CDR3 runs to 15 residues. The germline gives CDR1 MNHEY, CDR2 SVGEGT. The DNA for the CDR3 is TGTGCCAGCAGTTACCCCCCGTTTGGCGCGTACGAGCAGTACTTC. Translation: CASSYPPFGAYEQYF.

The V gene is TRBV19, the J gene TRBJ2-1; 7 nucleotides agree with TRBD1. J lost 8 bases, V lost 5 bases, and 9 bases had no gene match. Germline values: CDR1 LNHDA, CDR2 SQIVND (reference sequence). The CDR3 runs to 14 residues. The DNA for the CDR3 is TGTGCCAGTAGTTCCCTCAACAGGGGCCATGAGCAGTTCTTC. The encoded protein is CASSSLNRGHEQFF.

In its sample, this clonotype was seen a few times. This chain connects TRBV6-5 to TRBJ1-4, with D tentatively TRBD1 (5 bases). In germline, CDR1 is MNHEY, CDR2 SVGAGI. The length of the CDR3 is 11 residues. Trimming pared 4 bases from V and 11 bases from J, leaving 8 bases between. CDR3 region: CASSSRGKLFF. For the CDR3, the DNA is TGTGCCAGCAGTTCCCGGGGGAAACTGTTTTTT.

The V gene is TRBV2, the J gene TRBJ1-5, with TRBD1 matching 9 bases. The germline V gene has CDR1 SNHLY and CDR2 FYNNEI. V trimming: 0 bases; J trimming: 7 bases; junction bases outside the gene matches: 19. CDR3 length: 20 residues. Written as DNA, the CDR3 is TGTGCCAGCAGTGAAGCAAATGCACCCTCGGGACAGGGTACAGGACAGCCCCAGCATTTT. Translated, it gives CASSEANAPSGQGTGQPQHF.

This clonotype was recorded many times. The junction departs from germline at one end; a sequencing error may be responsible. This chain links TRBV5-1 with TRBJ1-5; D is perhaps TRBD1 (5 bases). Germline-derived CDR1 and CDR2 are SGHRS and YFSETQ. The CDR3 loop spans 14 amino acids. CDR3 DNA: TGTGCCAGCAGCCCCGGGGGGAGCAATCAGCCCCAGCATTTT. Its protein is CASSPGGSNQPQHF.

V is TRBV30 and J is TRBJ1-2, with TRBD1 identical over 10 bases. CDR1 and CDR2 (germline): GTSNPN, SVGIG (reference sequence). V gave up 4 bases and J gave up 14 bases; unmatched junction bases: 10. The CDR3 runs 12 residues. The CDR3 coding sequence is TGTGCCTGGACCCAGCGACAGGGGGCTATAACCTTC. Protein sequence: CAWTQRQGAITF. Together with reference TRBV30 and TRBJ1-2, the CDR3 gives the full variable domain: SQTIHQWPATLVQPVGSPLSLECTVEGTSNPNLYWYRQAAGRGLQLLFYSVGIGQISSEVPQNLSASRPQDRQFILSSKKLLLSDSGFYLCAWTQRQGAITFGSGTRLTVV.

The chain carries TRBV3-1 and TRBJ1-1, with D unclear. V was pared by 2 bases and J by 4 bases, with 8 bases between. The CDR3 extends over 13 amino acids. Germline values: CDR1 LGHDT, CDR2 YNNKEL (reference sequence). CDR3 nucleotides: TGTGCCAGCAGCCAATCGCGTCCCACTGAAGCTTTCTTT. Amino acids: CASSQSRPTEAFF.

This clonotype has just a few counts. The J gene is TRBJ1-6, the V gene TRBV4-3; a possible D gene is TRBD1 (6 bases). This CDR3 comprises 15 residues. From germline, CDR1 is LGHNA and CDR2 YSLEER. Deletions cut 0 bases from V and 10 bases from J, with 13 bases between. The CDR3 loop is CASSQEQGFSSPLHF. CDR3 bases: TGCGCCAGCAGCCAAGAACAGGGTTTCAGCTCACCCCTCCACTTT.

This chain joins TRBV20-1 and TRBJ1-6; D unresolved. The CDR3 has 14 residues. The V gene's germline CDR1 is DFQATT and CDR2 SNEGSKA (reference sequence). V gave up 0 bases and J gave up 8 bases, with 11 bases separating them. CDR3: CSARDSGRYSPLHF. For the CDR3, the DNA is TGCAGTGCTAGAGATAGCGGTCGATATTCACCCCTCCACTTT.

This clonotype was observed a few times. Here the CDR3 reads CASSQEVGLRRRQFF. CDR3 DNA: TGTGCCAGCAGCCAAGAGGTGGGCCTAAGGAGGAGGCAGTTCTTC. The rearrangement joins TRBV4-2 to TRBJ2-5; possibly TRBD2 for D (5 bases). The end of the DNA fits TRBJ2-1 better, so the J call may be wrong. This CDR3 has 15 residues. Germline CDR1 reads LGHNA; CDR2 reads YNFKEQ.

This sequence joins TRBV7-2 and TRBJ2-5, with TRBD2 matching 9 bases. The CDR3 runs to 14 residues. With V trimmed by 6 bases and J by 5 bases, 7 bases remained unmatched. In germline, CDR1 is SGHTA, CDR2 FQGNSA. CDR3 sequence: CASRMAGGPETQYF. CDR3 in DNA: TGTGCCAGCAGAATGGCGGGGGGGCCGGAGACCCAGTACTTC.

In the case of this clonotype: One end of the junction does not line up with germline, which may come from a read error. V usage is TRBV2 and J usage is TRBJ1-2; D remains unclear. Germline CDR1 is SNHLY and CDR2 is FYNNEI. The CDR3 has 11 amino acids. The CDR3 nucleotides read TGTGTCAGCAGTGTCAGTTATGGCTACACCTTC. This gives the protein CVSSVSYGYTF.

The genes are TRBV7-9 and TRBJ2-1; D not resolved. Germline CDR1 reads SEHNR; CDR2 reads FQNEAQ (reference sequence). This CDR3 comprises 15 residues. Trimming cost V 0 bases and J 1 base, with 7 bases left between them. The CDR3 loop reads CASSLASPSYNEQFF. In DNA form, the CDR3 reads TGTGCCAGCAGCTTAGCGAGCCCTTCCTACAATGAGCAGTTCTTC. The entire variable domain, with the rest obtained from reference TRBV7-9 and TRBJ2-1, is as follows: DTGVSQNPRHKITKRGQNVTFRCDPISEHNRLYWYRQTLGQGPEFLTYFQNEAQLEKSRLLSDRFSAERPKGSFSTLEIQRTEQGDSAMYLCASSLASPSYNEQFFGPGTRLTVL.

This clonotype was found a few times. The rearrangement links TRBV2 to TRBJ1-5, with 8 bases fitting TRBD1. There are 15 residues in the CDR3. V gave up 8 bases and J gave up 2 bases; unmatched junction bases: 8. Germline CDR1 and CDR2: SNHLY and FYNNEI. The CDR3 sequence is CASRPGGTGNQPQHF. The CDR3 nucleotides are TGTGCCAGCCGTCCAGGGGGCACGGGCAATCAGCCCCAGCATTTT.

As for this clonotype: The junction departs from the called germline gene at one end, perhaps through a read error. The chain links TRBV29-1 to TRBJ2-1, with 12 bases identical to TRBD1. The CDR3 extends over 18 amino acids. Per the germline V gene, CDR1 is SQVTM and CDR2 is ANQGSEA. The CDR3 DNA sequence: TGCAGCGTTGTAGGGGGACAGGGGGCACTGGGCTCCTATAATGAGCAGTTCTTC. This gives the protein CSVVGGQGALGSYNEQFF.

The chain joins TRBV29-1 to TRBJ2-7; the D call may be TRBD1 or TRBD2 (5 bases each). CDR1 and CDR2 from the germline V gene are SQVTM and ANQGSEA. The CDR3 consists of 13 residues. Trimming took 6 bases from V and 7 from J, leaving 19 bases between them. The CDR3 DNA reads TGCAGCGTCGAGCGGACACCTTCGGGGGAGCAGTACTTC. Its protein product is CSVERTPSGEQYF.

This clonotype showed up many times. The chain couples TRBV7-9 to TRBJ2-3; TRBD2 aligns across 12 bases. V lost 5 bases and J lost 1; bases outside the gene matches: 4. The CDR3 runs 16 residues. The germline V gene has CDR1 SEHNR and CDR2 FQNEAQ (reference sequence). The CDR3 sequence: CASSLRTSGGTDTQYF. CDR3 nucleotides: TGTGCCAGCAGCCTTCGGACTAGCGGGGGCACAGATACGCAGTATTTT. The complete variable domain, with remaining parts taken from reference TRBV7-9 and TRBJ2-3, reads DTGVSQNPRHKITKRGQNVTFRCDPISEHNRLYWYRQTLGQGPEFLTYFQNEAQLEKSRLLSDRFSAERPKGSFSTLEIQRTEQGDSAMYLCASSLRTSGGTDTQYFGPGTRLTVL.

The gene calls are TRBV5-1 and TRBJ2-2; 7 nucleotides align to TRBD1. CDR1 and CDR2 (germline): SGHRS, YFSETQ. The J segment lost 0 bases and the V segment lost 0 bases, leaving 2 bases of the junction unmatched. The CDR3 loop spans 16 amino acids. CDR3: CASSLAGGTNTGELFF. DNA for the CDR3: TGCGCCAGCAGCTTGGCAGGGGGAACGAACACCGGGGAGCTGTTTTTT.